This TCR beta chain comes out of a study of blood T cell repertoires in COVID-19. Study at large: Material from acute and convalescent COVID-19 was sourced from the United States, Italy and Spain. PBMCs, B-cell-depleted T cells, or T cells were the source of the cDNA or gDNA that made up the material.

Trimming took 4 bases from V and 6 from J; bases not matched to a gene: 14. The CDR3 length is 18 residues. Per germline, CDR1 LGHNA and CDR2 YSLEER. Authors' methods: Nucleated cell number was recorded as an estimate derived from reference gene primer amplification. Only in-frame clones appear in the TCRdb table, and some are missing; sequencing was by immunoSEQ multiplex PCR. That table furnishes V, J and clone size, whereas the DNA furnished D and trimming. This sample has roughly 200,000 clones; around 88% occur once, and the top ten carry about 5.6%. The chain employs TRBV4-3 and TRBJ2-2, with 10 positions matching TRBD2. The sequence was obtained from a middle-aged man with acute COVID-19. Sequences were obtained from PBMCs or T cells enriched from blood (not recorded which). The DNA of the CDR3 is TGCGCCAGCAGCCCGAAAGGGCTAGCGGGAGTTGTATCCGGGGAGCTGTTTTTT. It is translated as CASSPKGLAGVVSGELFF.